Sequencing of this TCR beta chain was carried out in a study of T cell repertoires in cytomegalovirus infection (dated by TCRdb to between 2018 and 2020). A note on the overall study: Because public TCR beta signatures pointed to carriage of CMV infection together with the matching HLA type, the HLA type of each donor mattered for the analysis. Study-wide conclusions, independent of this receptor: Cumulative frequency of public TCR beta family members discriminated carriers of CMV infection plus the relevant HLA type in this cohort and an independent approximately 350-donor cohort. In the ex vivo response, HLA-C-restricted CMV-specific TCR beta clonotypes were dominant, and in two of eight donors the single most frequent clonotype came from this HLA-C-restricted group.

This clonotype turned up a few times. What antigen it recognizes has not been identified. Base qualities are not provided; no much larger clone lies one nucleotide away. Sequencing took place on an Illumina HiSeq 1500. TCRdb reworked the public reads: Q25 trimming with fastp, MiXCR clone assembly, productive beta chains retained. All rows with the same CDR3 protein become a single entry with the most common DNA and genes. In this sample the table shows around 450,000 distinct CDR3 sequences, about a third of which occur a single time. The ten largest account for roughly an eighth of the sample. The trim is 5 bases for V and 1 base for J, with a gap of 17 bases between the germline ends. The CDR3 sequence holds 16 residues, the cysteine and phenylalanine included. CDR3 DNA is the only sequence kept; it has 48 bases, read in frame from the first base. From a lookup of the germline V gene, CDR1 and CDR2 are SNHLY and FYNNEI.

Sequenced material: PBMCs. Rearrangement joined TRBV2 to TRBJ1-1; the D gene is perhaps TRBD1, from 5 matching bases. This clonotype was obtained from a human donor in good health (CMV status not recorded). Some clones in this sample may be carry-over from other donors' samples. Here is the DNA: TGTGCCAGCAGTCCCCTCTGGGGGGGAGGGAACACTGAAGCTTTCTTT. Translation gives CASSPLWGGGNTEAFF.